Sequencing of this T cell receptor beta chain was carried out in a study of cytomegalovirus exposure and HLA in healthy donors. The PCR used 60 Vbeta and 13 Jbeta primers. Data came from immunoSEQ multiplex PCR; TCRdb stores just in-frame clones and leaves some out. There are 140,000 to 150,000 clones in the sample; 76% occur only once, and 1.5% to 2% lies in the top ten. There are 13 residues in the CDR3. V was pared by 4 bases and J by 3 bases, with 9 bases between. Germline V gives CDR1 MNHEY, CDR2 SMNVEV (reference sequence). Sample: PBMCs. The sequence was obtained from a man aged 40-55 years in good health and CMV-seronegative. The chain uses TRBV27 and TRBJ2-5; D uncertain. The CDR3 reads CASSSLYEETQYF. CDR3 nucleotide sequence: TGTGCCAGCAGTTCACTTTATGAAGAGACCCAGTACTTC.